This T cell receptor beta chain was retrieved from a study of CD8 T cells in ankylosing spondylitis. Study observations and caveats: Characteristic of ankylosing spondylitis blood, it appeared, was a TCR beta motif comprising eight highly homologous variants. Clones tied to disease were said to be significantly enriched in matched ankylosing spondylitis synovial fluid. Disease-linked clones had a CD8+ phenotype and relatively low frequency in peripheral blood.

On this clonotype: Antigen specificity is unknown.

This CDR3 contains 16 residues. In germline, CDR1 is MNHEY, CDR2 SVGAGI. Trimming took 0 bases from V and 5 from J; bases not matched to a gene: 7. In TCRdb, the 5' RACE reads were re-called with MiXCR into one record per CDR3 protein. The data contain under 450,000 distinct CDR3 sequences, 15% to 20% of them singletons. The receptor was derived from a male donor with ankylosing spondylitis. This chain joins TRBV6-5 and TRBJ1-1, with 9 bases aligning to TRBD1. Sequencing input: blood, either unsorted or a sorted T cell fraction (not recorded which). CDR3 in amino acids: CASSYSRTGEGTEAFF. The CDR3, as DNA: TGTGCCAGCAGTTACTCGAGGACAGGGGAAGGTACTGAAGCTTTCTTT.